A selection of T cell receptor beta chains follows, all from one sample in a study of neoadjuvant anti-PD-1 for oral cavity cancer. The table came from immunoSEQ multiplex PCR; TCRdb's copy has only in-frame clones and leaves some out. The table has approximately 67,000 clones, around 83% seen once; the top ten hold 3.4%. The input for sequencing was PBMCs, taken before nivolumab (anti-PD-1) treatment. These receptors were collected from a person between 40 and 85 years old with oral cavity squamous cell carcinoma. The CDR3 runs from the conserved cysteine through the conserved F or W. The D gene is left open where the match is weak. The listing skips clone size in some rows; elsewhere it reads once, few, many or a size class.

d_call j_call clone_size v_call cdr3_nt cdr3_aa
NA TRBJ1-1 NA TRBV10-2 TGCGCCAGCAGTGAGCCCCACCCTCGGAGGGGCGAGAACACTGAAGCTTTCTTT CASSEPHPRRGENTEAFF
TRBD1 TRBJ2-7 NA TRBV6-5 TGTGCCAGCAGTTCTCGGACAGGCCACTACGAGCAGTACTTC CASSSRTGHYEQYF
TRBD1 TRBJ2-5 few TRBV7-3 TGTGCCAGCAGCAAAGTGGGACAGGGGGCCTTGGAGACCCAGTACTTC CASSKVGQGALETQYF
NA TRBJ1-2 NA TRBV5-6 TGTGCCAGCAGCAGAGACACCGTCTATGGCTACACCTTC CASSRDTVYGYTF
TRBD1 TRBJ2-5 few TRBV5-1 TGCGCCAGCAGCTTGGCTGGGACAGAGGGAGAGACCCAGTACTTC CASSLAGTEGETQYF
TRBD1 TRBJ2-2 medium-sized TRBV11-1 TGTGCCAGCAGCTCGTTAACAGGGGGCCTCCCCGGGGAGCTGTTTTTT CASSSLTGGLPGELFF
TRBD2 TRBJ2-4 NA TRBV11-2 TGTGCCAGCAGCTTAGATTCCTCAGCGGGGGTAATAGCCAAAAACATTCAGTACTTC CASSLDSSAGVIAKNIQYF
TRBD2 TRBJ2-7 NA TRBV11-2 TGTGCCAGCAGCTTAGTGTCTAGCGGGAGGTACGAGCAGTACTTC CASSLVSSGRYEQYF
TRBD2 TRBJ2-1 NA TRBV29-1 TGCAGCGCCGGGACTAGCGATTACAATGAGCAGTTCTTC CSAGTSDYNEQFF
TRBD1 TRBJ2-1 NA TRBV29-1 TGCAGCGTTGAAAAAGGAGACGACAGGGGAGTATGGTTCTTC CSVEKGDDRGVWFF